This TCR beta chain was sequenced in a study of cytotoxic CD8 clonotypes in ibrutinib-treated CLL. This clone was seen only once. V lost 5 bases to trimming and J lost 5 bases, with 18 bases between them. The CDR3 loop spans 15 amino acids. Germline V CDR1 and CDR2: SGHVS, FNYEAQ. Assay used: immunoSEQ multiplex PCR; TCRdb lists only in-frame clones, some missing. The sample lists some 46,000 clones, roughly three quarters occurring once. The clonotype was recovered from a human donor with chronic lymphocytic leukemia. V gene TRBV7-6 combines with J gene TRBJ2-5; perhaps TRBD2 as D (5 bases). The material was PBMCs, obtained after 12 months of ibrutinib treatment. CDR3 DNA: TGTGCCAGCAGCCCCGGGCGGGCCTCCCGGGAGACCCAGTACTTC. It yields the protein CASSPGRASRETQYF. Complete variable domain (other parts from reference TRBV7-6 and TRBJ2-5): GAGVSQSPRYKVTKRGQDVALRCDPISGHVSLYWYRQALGQGPEFLTYFNYEAQQDKSGLPNDRFSAERPEGSISTLTIQRTEQRDSAMYRCASSPGRASRETQYFGPGTRLLVL.